These 23 T cell receptor beta chains were all obtained from the same sample, sequenced in a study of blood T cell repertoires in COVID-19. Repertoires were generated with immunoSEQ multiplex PCR, while TCRdb's copy carries only in-frame clones and drops some. The table has about 150,000 clones, about 88% seen once. The sequenced sample consisted of peripheral blood. The source of these receptors is a woman aged 55 to 70 with COVID-19, enrolled during active disease.

V usage is TRBV5-1 and J usage is TRBJ2-7; 9 nucleotides align to TRBD2. The CDR3 runs 14 residues. V dropped 4 bases and J dropped 2; count of bases not matched to a gene: 4. Germline-derived CDR1 and CDR2 are SGHRS and YFSETQ. CDR3 DNA: TGCGCCAGCAGCCCTAGCGGGGCAACCTACGAGCAGTACGTC. Residues: CASSPSGATYEQYV.

The rearrangement uses TRBV7-9 and TRBJ1-1; D remains unclear. CDR1 and CDR2 (germline): SEHNR, FQNEAQ (reference sequence). V lost 2 bases and J 0 bases, leaving 7 bases between the germline ends. The CDR3 spans 14 residues. CDR3 loop: CASSLQNMNTEAFF. Here the CDR3 DNA reads TGTGCCAGCAGCTTACAGAACATGAACACTGAAGCTTTCTTT.

This chain uses TRBV19 with TRBJ2-4, with TRBD2 matching over 8 bases. V lost 6 bases, J lost 9 bases, and 10 bases stayed unmatched. The CDR3 loop spans 14 amino acids. Germline V lookup: CDR1 LNHDA, CDR2 SQIVND (reference sequence). The CDR3 DNA reads TGTGCCAGTAGCTGGGGGGGACTAGATGGCATTCAGTACTTC. It encodes CASSWGGLDGIQYF.

This chain uses TRBV10-1 with TRBJ1-5; D is undetermined. Trimming stripped 2 bases from V and 3 bases from J, with 8 bases between. The CDR3 length is 14 residues. Germline CDR1 is WNHNN and CDR2 is SYGVQD (reference sequence). The chain's CDR3 is CASSEGGNNQPQHF. The CDR3 DNA is TGCGCCAGCAGTGAGGGAGGTAACAATCAGCCCCAGCATTTT.

The chain joins TRBV6-1 to TRBJ2-2, with 7 bases fitting TRBD1. This CDR3 has 17 residues. From germline, CDR1 is MNHNS and CDR2 SASEGT. V was clipped by 4 bases and J by 0 bases; unmatched bases: 8. CDR3 region: CASSARQGKSNTGELFF. As DNA, the CDR3 is TGTGCCAGCAGTGCCCGACAGGGAAAGTCGAACACCGGGGAGCTGTTTTTT.

The chain is built from TRBV9 and TRBJ2-1, with 11 bases identical to TRBD2. Germline V gene data show CDR1 as SGDLS and CDR2 as YYNGEE. The CDR3 is 15 amino acids. The ends lost 1 base at V and 4 bases at J; junction bases unmatched: 1. The CDR3 loop reads CASSVIAGGYNEQFF. CDR3 sequence (DNA): TGTGCCAGCAGCGTAATAGCGGGAGGGTACAATGAGCAGTTCTTC.

The gene calls are TRBV6-1 and TRBJ1-5, with 7 bases lining up with TRBD1. From germline, CDR1 is MNHNS and CDR2 SASEGT. CDR3 length equals 13 residues. With 3 bases clipped from V and 9 bases from J, the junction kept 5 bases outside the gene matches. CDR3 nucleotide sequence: TGTGCCAGCAGTGATGACAGGGTGCGGCCCCAGCATTTT. Its protein is CASSDDRVRPQHF.

CDR3: CASSSGRDTEAFF. Here the CDR3 DNA reads TGTGCCAGCTCGTCGGGAAGGGATACTGAAGCTTTCTTT. This chain links TRBV18 with TRBJ1-1; D is ambiguous. Trimming removed 6 bases from V and 5 bases from J, with 13 bases in between. This CDR3 has 13 amino acids. Germline CDR1 reads KGHSH; CDR2 reads LQKENI.

The chain carries TRBV3-1 (or the pseudogene TRBV3-2) and TRBJ1-2, with 7 positions matching TRBD1. The CDR3 covers 12 residues. Trimming at V came to 5 bases and at J to 4 bases, leaving 1 base not matched to a gene. Germline CDR1 reads LGHDT; CDR2 reads YNNKEL (reference sequence). As DNA, the CDR3 is TGTGCCAGCAGCTCAGGGGGCTATGGCTACACCTTC. Protein: CASSSGGYGYTF.

This clone appeared a single time. The rearrangement joins TRBV10-2 to TRBJ1-4; tentative D call: TRBD1 (6 bases). The V gene's germline CDR1 is WSHSY and CDR2 SAAADI. The CDR3 length is 14 residues. The V gene lost 8 bases and the J gene lost 5 bases, with 15 bases spanning the gap. The CDR3 spells CASQDRMSNEKLFF. CDR3 DNA: TGCGCCAGCCAAGACAGGATGTCAAATGAAAAACTGTTTTTT.

The chain links TRBV6-5 to TRBJ1-2; possible D gene TRBD1, 5 bases. CDR3 length: 15 amino acids. V was trimmed by 2 bases and J by 3 bases, leaving 13 bases between them. Looked up from germline, CDR1 is MNHEY and CDR2 is SVGAGI. DNA of the CDR3: TGTGCCAGCAGTTACGAGGGGACGGGGGACTATGGCTACACCTTC. Its translation: CASSYEGTGDYGYTF.

The chain recombines TRBV5-4 with TRBJ1-5; D remains ambiguous. Trimming removed 2 bases from V and 1 base from J, with 13 bases in between. CDR1 and CDR2 from the germline V gene are SGHNT and YYREEE (reference sequence). This CDR3 has 16 residues. The CDR3 DNA is TGTGCCAGCAGCTTTGCGGGGTCGGGGAGCAATCAGCCCCAGCATTTT. Amino acids: CASSFAGSGSNQPQHF.

V is TRBV2 and J is TRBJ1-1; D not resolved. The germline V gene has CDR1 SNHLY and CDR2 FYNNEI. V was pared by 3 bases and J by 11 bases, with 10 bases between. The CDR3 sequence is 11 residues long. CDR3 residues: CASSEFIEAFF. Written as DNA, the CDR3 is TGTGCCAGCAGTGAGTTTATCGAGGCTTTCTTT.

This clone appeared once. The V and J genes are TRBV2 and TRBJ1-5, with 7 bases that match TRBD1. Trimming removed 4 bases from V and 0 bases from J; junction bases left unmatched: 6. CDR1 and CDR2 (germline): SNHLY, FYNNEI. CDR3 length equals 16 residues. The CDR3 coding sequence is TGTGCCAGCAGTGCAACAGGGGCGACTAGCAATCAGCCCCAGCATTTT. Its protein is CASSATGATSNQPQHF.

This chain joins TRBV4-1 and TRBJ2-7; D is undetermined. Per germline, CDR1 MGHRA and CDR2 YSYEKL. This CDR3 is built from 14 residues. Trimming took off 0 bases at V and 0 bases at J, with 6 bases between the two ends. CDR3 region: CASSQEQISYEQYV. CDR3 in DNA: TGCGCCAGCAGCCAAGAGCAGATCTCCTACGAGCAGTACGTC.

The rearrangement uses TRBV6-6 and TRBJ2-5, with D uncertain. V gave up 2 bases and J gave up 5 bases, with 3 bases separating them. Germline assignment: CDR1 MNHNY and CDR2 SVGAGI (reference sequence). This CDR3 is 11 amino acids long. The CDR3 sequence: CASSYPETQYF. The CDR3 DNA reads as TGTGCCAGCAGTTACCCGGAGACCCAGTACTTC.

J is TRBJ1-6 and V is TRBV19; D unresolved. Germline V gene lookup returns CDR1 LNHDA and CDR2 SQIVND (reference sequence). Trimming shortened V by 9 bases and J by 2 bases, and 5 bases separated the two germline ends. This CDR3 comprises 12 residues. Here the CDR3 DNA reads TGTGCCAGCCGGGCCTATAATTCACCCCTCCACTTT. This sequence encodes CASRAYNSPLHF.

Regarding this clone: This CDR3 is also generated by other DNA sequences in the sample. The chain carries TRBV18 and TRBJ1-2; D is perhaps TRBD1 (5 bases). Trimming removed 2 bases from V and 2 bases from J, with 9 bases in between. CDR1 and CDR2 from the germline V gene are KGHSH and LQKENI. The CDR3 spans 14 residues. CDR3 sequence reads: CASSPGQGNYGYTF. CDR3 sequence (DNA): TGTGCCAGCTCACCAGGGCAGGGCAACTATGGCTACACCTTC.

This chain uses TRBV5-1 with TRBJ1-2; 7 nucleotides match TRBD1. Germline values: CDR1 SGHRS, CDR2 YFSETQ. V lost 4 bases, J lost 0 bases, and 6 bases stayed unmatched. CDR3 length: 15 residues. The chain's CDR3 is CASSPGQRANYGYTF. DNA of the CDR3: TGCGCCAGCAGCCCGGGACAGAGAGCTAACTATGGCTACACCTTC.

The chain employs TRBV27 and TRBJ1-2; maybe TRBD1 (5 bases). This CDR3 region has 13 residues. Trimming pared 2 bases from V and 6 bases from J, leaving 10 bases between. Germline-derived CDR1 and CDR2 are MNHEY and SMNVEV (reference sequence). The CDR3 is CASSLRGEHGYTF. CDR3 DNA: TGTGCCAGCAGTTTAAGGGGTGAGCATGGCTACACCTTC.

The chain combines TRBV30 with TRBJ1-5; TRBD1 aligns across 11 bases. Germline V lookup: CDR1 GTSNPN, CDR2 SVGIG (reference sequence). This CDR3 contains 13 residues. V was pared by 8 bases and J by 7 bases, with 7 bases of the junction left unmatched. CDR3 coding DNA: TGTGCCCTAGGGACAGGGGGAAACCAGCCCCAGCATTTT. Translating it yields CALGTGGNQPQHF.

The V gene is TRBV5-6, the J gene TRBJ2-2; TRBD2 matches 10 bases. This CDR3 spans 14 amino acids. From germline, CDR1 is SGHDT and CDR2 YYEEEE. Trimming removed 4 bases from V and 6 bases from J; junction bases left unmatched: 3. CDR3 in DNA: TGTGCCAGCAGCATTGGACTAGCGGCCGGGGAGCTGTTTTTT. It encodes CASSIGLAAGELFF.

The chain recombines TRBV5-3 with TRBJ2-7, with 8 bases aligning to TRBD2. TRBV5-3 falls under the ORF class, with uncertain function. The length of the CDR3 is 15 residues. V dropped 4 bases and J dropped 3; count of bases not matched to a gene: 9. The DNA for the CDR3 is TGTGCCAGAAGCGCCGGGACTAGTAAGGGCTACGAGCAGTACTTC. As protein: CARSAGTSKGYEQYF.